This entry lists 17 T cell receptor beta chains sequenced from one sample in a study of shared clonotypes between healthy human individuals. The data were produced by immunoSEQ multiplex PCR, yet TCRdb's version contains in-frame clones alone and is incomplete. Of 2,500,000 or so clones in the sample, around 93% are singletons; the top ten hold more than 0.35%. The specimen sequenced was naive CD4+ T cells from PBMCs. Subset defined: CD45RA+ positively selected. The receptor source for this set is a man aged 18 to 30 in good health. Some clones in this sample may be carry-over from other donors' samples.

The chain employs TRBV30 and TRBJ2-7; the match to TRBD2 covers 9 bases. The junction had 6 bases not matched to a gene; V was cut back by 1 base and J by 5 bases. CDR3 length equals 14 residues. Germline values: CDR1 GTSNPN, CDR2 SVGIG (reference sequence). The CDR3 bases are TGTGCCTGGAGTGGTTTAGCGGGAGTCCACGAGCAGTACTTC. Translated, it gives CAWSGLAGVHEQYF.

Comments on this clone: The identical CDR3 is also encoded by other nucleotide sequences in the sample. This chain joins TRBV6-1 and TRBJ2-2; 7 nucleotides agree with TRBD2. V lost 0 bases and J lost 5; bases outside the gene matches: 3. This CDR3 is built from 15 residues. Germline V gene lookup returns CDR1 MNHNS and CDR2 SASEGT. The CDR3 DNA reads TGTGCCAGCAGTGAAGCCGGGGGGTATACCGGGGAGCTGTTTTTT. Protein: CASSEAGGYTGELFF.

The CDR3 nucleotides read TGTGCCAGCAGCTTTGGGACGGGGACCTACGAGCAGTACTTC. Its protein is CASSFGTGTYEQYF. The rearrangement joins TRBV11-2 to TRBJ2-7; D might be TRBD1 or TRBD2, each matching 5 bases. V was trimmed by 3 bases and J by 2 bases, leaving 11 bases between them. The CDR3 has 14 amino acids. Germline CDR1 reads SGHAT; CDR2 reads FQNNGV.

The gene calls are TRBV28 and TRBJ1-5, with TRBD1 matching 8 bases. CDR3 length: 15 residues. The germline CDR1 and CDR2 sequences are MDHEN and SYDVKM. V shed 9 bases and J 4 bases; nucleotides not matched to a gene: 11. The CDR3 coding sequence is TGTGCCAGTTACACCCCACAGGGGGTAAATCAGCCCCAGCATTTT. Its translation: CASYTPQGVNQPQHF.

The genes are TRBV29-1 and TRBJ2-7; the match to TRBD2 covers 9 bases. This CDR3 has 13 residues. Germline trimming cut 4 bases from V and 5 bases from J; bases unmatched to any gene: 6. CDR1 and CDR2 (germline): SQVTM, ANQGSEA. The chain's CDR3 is CSVGSGGRDEQYF. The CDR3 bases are TGCAGCGTTGGAAGCGGCGGGAGGGACGAGCAGTACTTC.

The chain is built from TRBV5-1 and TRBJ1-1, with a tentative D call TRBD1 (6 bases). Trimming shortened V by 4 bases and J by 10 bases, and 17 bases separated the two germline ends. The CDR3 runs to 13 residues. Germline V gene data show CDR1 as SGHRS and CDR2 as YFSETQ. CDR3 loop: CASSGGTPPLAFF. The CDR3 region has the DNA TGCGCCAGCAGCGGCGGGACACCACCTCTAGCTTTCTTT.

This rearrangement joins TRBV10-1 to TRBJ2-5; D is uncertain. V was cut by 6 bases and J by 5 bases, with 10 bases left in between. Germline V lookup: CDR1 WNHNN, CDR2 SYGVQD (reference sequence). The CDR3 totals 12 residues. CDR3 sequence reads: CASSGFRETQYF. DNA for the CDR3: TGCGCCAGCAGCGGCTTCAGGGAGACCCAGTACTTC.

CDR3 sequence (DNA): TGTGCCAGCAGTGAATCCGGACAGGGAACCGGGGAGCTGTTTTTT. Translation: CASSESGQGTGELFF. This chain joins TRBV25-1 and TRBJ2-2; 8 bases line up with TRBD1. From germline, CDR1 is MGHDK and CDR2 SYGVNS. The CDR3 has 15 amino acids. With 1 base clipped from V and 5 bases from J, the junction kept 3 bases outside the gene matches.

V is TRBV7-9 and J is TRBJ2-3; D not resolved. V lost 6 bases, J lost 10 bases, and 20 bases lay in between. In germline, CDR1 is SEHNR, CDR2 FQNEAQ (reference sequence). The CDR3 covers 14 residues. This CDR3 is CASSRLPPAGSQYF. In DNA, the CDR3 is TGTGCCAGCAGTCGTCTTCCCCCCGCAGGTTCGCAGTATTTT.

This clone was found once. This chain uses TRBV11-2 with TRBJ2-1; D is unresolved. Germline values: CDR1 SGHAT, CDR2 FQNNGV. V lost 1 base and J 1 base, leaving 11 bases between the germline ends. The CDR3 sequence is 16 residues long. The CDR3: CASSLVLSVSYNEQFF. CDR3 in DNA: TGTGCCAGCAGCTTAGTTTTATCGGTTTCCTACAATGAGCAGTTCTTC.

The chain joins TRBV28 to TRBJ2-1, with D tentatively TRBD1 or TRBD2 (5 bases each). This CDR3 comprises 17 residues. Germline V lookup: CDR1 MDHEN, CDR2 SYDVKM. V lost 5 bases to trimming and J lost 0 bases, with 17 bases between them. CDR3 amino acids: CASSPPGARPSYNEQFF. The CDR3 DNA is TGTGCCAGCAGTCCCCCCGGGGCGCGCCCCTCCTACAATGAGCAGTTCTTC.

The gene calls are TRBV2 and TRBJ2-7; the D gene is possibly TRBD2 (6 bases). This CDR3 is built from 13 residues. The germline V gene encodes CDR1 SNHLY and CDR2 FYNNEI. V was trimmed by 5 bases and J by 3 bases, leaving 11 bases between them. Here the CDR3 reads CASSLGTFYEQYF. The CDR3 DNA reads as TGTGCCAGCAGTCTGGGGACTTTCTACGAGCAGTACTTC.

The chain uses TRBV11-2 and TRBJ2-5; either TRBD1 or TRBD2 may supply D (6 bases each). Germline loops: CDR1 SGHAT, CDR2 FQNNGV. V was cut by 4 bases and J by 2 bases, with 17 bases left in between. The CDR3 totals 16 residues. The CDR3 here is CASSSPAGHQQETQYF. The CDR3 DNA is TGTGCCAGCAGCTCCCCGGCGGGACACCAACAAGAGACCCAGTACTTC.

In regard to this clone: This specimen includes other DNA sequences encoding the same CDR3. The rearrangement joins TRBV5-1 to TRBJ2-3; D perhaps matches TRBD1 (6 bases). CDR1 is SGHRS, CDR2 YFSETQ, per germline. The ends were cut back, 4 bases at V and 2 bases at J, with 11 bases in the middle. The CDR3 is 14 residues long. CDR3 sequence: CASSLRQVTDTQYF. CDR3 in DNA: TGCGCCAGCAGCCTACGACAGGTCACAGATACGCAGTATTTT.

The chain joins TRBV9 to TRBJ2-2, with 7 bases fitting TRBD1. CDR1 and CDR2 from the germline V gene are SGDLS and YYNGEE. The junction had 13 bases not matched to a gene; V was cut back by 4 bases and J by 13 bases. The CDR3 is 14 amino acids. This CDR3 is CASSPRGDSRTLFF. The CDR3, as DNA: TGTGCCAGCAGCCCCCGAGGGGACAGTAGGACGCTGTTTTTT.

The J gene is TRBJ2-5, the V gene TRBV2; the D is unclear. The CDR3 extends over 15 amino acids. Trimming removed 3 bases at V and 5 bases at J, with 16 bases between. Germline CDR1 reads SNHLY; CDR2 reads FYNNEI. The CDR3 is CASSEETGAGETQYF. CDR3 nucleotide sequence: TGTGCCAGCAGTGAGGAGACTGGCGCTGGGGAGACCCAGTACTTC.

CDR3 nucleotide sequence: TGCAGTGCTAGCCACGGAGAGAGTCGGTACTTC. This codes for CSASHGESRYF. This chain links TRBV20-1 with TRBJ2-7; D is unclear. CDR3 size: 11 residues. Per the germline V gene, CDR1 is DFQATT and CDR2 is SNEGSKA (reference sequence). The germline V and J ends were trimmed by 3 bases and 12 bases, with 15 bases remaining between them.